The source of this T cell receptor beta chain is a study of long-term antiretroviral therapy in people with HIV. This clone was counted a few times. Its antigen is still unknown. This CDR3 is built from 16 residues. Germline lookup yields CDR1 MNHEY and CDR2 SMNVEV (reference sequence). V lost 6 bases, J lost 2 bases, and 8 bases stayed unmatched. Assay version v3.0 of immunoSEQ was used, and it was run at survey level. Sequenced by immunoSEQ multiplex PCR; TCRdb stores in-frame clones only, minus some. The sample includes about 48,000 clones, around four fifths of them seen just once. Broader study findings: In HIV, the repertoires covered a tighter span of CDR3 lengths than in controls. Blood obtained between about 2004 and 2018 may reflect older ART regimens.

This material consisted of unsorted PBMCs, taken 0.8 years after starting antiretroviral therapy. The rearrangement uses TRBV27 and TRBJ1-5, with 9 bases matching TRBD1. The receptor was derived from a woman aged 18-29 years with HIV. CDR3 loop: CASSPGQGIGNQPQHF. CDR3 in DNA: TGTGCCAGCAGCCCAGGACAGGGGATAGGCAATCAGCCCCAGCATTTT.